The T cell receptor (beta chain) under discussion was sequenced for a study of vaccination and CD4 T cells after COVID-19. The overall study: Controls used CEFX viral epitopes (positive), HIV-1 Nef peptides (negative), or no peptide.

Turning to this clonotype: Its antigen is undetermined.

Cultured CD4+ T-cell DNA underwent Oncomine TCR Beta short-read sequencing. TCRdb called the PCR reads again in MiXCR, with one record for every CDR3 protein. Of around 26,000 distinct CDR3 sequences listed, roughly 70% are singletons. Treatment specified: approximately nine-day PBMC culture with coronavirus spike peptide pools or control peptides (ViraFEST assay). In the ViraFEST assay, peptide-pool expansion preceded TCR sequencing of expanded clonotypes. In healthy vaccine recipients, nucleocapsid antibodies were negative before and after vaccination, showing no prior SARS-CoV-2 infection. The authors isolated CD4+ T cells by negative selection after approximately ten days of culture. This receptor was taken from a human donor who received a COVID-19 vaccine. Sequencing used CD4+ T cells from blood, cultured in vitro, obtained after SARS-CoV-2 vaccination.

In DNA form, the CDR3 reads TGTGCCAGTAGTCGAGCGACAGGGTTCCCCCATCAGCCCCAGCATTTT. Its translation is CASSRATGFPHQPQHF. The chain combines TRBV19 with TRBJ1-5; 7 nucleotides agree with TRBD1. This CDR3 is 16 amino acids long. In germline, CDR1 is LNHDA, CDR2 SQIVND (reference sequence). Losses at the gene ends were 5 bases for V and 5 bases for J; bases not matched to a gene: 12.